The clone carrying this T cell receptor beta chain was recorded at least ten times. Antigen: not known. TCRdb redid the calling of the 5' RACE reads with MiXCR, one entry per CDR3 protein. Of about 340,000 distinct CDR3 sequences in the sample, 20% to 25% were seen once. Germline V gives CDR1 SGDLS, CDR2 YYNGEE. V was pared by 3 bases and J by 0 bases, with 5 bases of the junction left unmatched. The CDR3 totals 15 residues. The entry originates in a study of T-cell memory formation after mild COVID-19. Looking at the study overall: TCR clusters largely stayed donor specific. Study results and limitations: The pre-infection memory compartment contained some responding clones, suggesting cross-reactive memory joined. Clones that got smaller from day 15 to 85 had even CD4/CD8, while clones growing later tipped toward CD4+. In second-wave clones peaking day 37, SARS-CoV-2 specificity remained unconfirmed.

The sample was PBMCs or a T cell subset sorted from them (not recorded which). The sequence was collected from a man younger than 35 who had mild COVID-19 (a few samples of this study predate the infection). Cell type and time point are not known. This sequence joins TRBV9 and TRBJ1-2; TRBD1 matches 7 bases. The CDR3 DNA reads as TGTGCCAGCAGCGCAGGGGGACCGACTAACTATGGCTACACCTTC. As protein: CASSAGGPTNYGYTF.